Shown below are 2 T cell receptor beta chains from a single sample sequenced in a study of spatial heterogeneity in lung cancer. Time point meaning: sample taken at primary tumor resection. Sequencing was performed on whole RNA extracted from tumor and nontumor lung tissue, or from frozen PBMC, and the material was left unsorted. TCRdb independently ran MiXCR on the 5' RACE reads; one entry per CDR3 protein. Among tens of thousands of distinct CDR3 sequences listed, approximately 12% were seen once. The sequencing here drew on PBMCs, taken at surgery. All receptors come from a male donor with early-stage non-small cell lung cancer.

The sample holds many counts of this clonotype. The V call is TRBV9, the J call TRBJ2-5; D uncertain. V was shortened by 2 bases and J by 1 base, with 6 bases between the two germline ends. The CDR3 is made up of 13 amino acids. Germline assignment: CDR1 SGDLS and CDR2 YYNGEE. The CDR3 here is CASSVQAQETQYF. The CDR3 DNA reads TGTGCCAGCAGCGTGCAGGCCCAAGAGACCCAGTACTTC.

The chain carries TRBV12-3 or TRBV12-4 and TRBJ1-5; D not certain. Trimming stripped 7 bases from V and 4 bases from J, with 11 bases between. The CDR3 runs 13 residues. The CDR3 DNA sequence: TGTGCCAGCACCCTTAGGGAGAATCAGCCCCAGCATTTT. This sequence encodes CASTLRENQPQHF.